Listed below are T cell receptor beta chains from one sample, sequenced in a study of technical replicates of blood from a few donors. Clones were sequenced by immunoSEQ multiplex PCR, and TCRdb holds only the in-frame ones, with some missing. The table records 80,000 to 95,000 clones, approximately 95% of them present only once. Material for sequencing was T cells isolated from PBMCs. The receptors originated from a human donor in good health. The CDR3 runs from the conserved cysteine through the conserved F or W. A D gene is named only where the DNA matches it firmly. Clone size is not always given. Where it is, it says once, few, many or a class for expanded clones.

.	.	TRBV28	TRBJ1-2	15	TGTGCCAGCAGTGCCGAAAAACCTCAGGGGTATGGCTACACCTTC	CASSAEKPQGYGYTF
.	once	TRBV15	TRBJ2-7	13	TGTGCCACTAAATCAGGGGAGGGTTACGAGCAGTACTTC	CATKSGEGYEQYF
TRBD2	once	TRBV4-1	TRBJ2-7	20	TGCGCCAGCAGCCAAGACCGTCCCGGGACTAGCGGGGCTATGAAGTACGAGCAGTACTTC	CASSQDRPGTSGAMKYEQYF
TRBD1	.	TRBV6-4	TRBJ1-2	14	TGTGCCAGCAGTTCTTGGACAGGGAGCCATGGCTACACCTTC	CASSSWTGSHGYTF
TRBD2	.	TRBV27	TRBJ2-1	16	TGTGCCAGCAGATCTCTAGCGGACCCATTGAGGGATGAGCAGTTCTTC	CASRSLADPLRDEQFF
.	.	TRBV18	TRBJ1-2	18	TGTGCCAGCTCACCACCCCAACGGGACATATGGGACCGAAGAAAGCTCACCTTC	CASSPPQRDIWDRRKLTF
.	.	TRBV2	TRBJ2-7	12	TGTGCCAGCAGTTCCCCACTTTGGGAGCAGTACTTC	CASSSPLWEQYF
TRBD2	.	TRBV9	TRBJ2-1	15	TGTGCCAGCACCTTCGGGGGGTCCTCCTACAATGAGCAGTTCTTC	CASTFGGSSYNEQFF
.	.	TRBV28	TRBJ2-7	18	TGTGCCAGCAGTGCCCCCTGGGAGAGGGGGGGCGGGAATGACGAGCAGTACTTC	CASSAPWERGGGNDEQYF
.	.	TRBV28	TRBJ1-5	12	TGTGCCAGCACCGCCCCGGGGCAGCCCCAGCATTTT	CASTAPGQPQHF
.	.	TRBV12-1	TRBJ2-3	13	TGTGCCAAACGGACTCGGTTGGAGCATACGCAGTATTTT	CAKRTRLEHTQYF
.	.	TRBV5-1	TRBJ2-1	15	TGCGCCAGCAGCTTGGCGGGGCGGGGTTCGGATGAGCAGTTCTTC	CASSLAGRGSDEQFF
.	.	TRBV7-3	TRBJ2-7	13	TGTGCCAGCAGCCCCCAGACAGGCTACGAGCAGTACTTC	CASSPQTGYEQYF
TRBD1	.	TRBV6-5	TRBJ2-7	13	TGTGCCAGCAGACGGACAGGGAGATACGAGCAGTACTTC	CASRRTGRYEQYF
.	.	TRBV5-1	TRBJ1-2	16	TGCGCCAGCATGCAGTTACAGGGTAACGGGGTCTATGGCTACACCTTC	CASMQLQGNGVYGYTF
.	.	TRBV7-9	TRBJ2-7	13	TGTGCCAGCAGCTTCCCGACAGCCTACGAGCAGTACTTC	CASSFPTAYEQYF
.	.	TRBV7-2	TRBJ1-2	14	TGTGCCAGCAGCTTATTGGGGCTGGGCTATGGCTACACCTTC	CASSLLGLGYGYTF
.	.	TRBV5-4	TRBJ2-1	16	TGTGCCAGCAGCGCGGGACTCTCGACACCCTACAATGAGCAGTTCTTC	CASSAGLSTPYNEQFF
.	.	TRBV7-8	TRBJ2-1	15	TGTGCCAGCAGCTTTCCGACTGGGTTGGGCAATGAGCAGTTCTTC	CASSFPTGLGNEQFF
TRBD1	.	TRBV7-8	TRBJ1-2	15	TGTGCCAGCAGCTTTGACAGGGGCGATATCTATGGCTACACCTTC	CASSFDRGDIYGYTF
TRBD1	.	TRBV28	TRBJ1-1	17	TGTGCCAGCAGTACTCAACAGGGGTGGGGAGGCAGCACTGAAGCTTTCTTT	CASSTQQGWGGSTEAFF
TRBD2	.	TRBV11-3	TRBJ2-1	17	TGTGCCAGCAGCAGAGATCCCGGGGGGAGCTCCTACAATGAGCAGTTCTTC	CASSRDPGGSSYNEQFF
.	.	TRBV19	TRBJ2-7	12	TGTGCCAGTAGTAGGCCGGGATTCGAGCAGTACTTC	CASSRPGFEQYF
TRBD2	.	TRBV27	TRBJ2-1	15	TGTGCCAGCAGTTTATGGAGCGGGGGGGATAATGAGCAGTTCTTC	CASSLWSGGDNEQFF
.	.	TRBV16	TRBJ2-1	13	TGTGCCAGCAGCCAATCAACCTCGGGTGAGCAGTTCTTC	CASSQSTSGEQFF
.	.	TRBV5-1	TRBJ2-6	21	TGCGCCAGCAGCTGGCCCCGGGGGAAGAAAGACCTCTACTCTGGGGCCAACGTCCTGACTTTC	CASSWPRGKKDLYSGANVLTF
TRBD1	.	TRBV27	TRBJ1-1	14	TGTGCCAGCACCTCGGGACAGACTAACACTGAAGCTTTCTTT	CASTSGQTNTEAFF
TRBD1	.	TRBV25-1	TRBJ1-3	17	TGTGCCAGCAGTGAAACTCCTGGACAGGCCATCGGAAACACCATATATTTT	CASSETPGQAIGNTIYF